One sample yielded the 26 T cell receptor beta chains listed below, sequenced in a study of cytomegalovirus exposure and HLA in healthy donors. The PCR ran on 60 Vbeta and 13 Jbeta primers. The data were produced by immunoSEQ multiplex PCR, yet TCRdb's version contains in-frame clones alone and is incomplete. This table holds about 190,000 clones, roughly 80% found once. The specimen was PBMCs. Source of these receptors: a woman aged 18 to 35 in good health and CMV-seronegative.

The CDR3 region has the DNA TGCGCCAGCAGCTTGGACGGAGACTATGGCTACACCTTC. Translating gives CASSLDGDYGYTF. The rearrangement joins TRBV5-1 to TRBJ1-2, with D unresolved. V was clipped by 0 bases and J by 3 bases, with 6 bases between them. The CDR3 spans 13 residues. Germline V gene data show CDR1 as SGHRS and CDR2 as YFSETQ.

This chain uses TRBV27 with TRBJ1-1, with TRBD1 identical over 7 bases. V trimming: 6 bases; J trimming: 5 bases; junction bases outside the gene matches: 6. The CDR3 is 13 amino acids. Germline V gene sequence: CDR1 MNHEY, CDR2 SMNVEV (reference sequence). CDR3 DNA sequence: TGTGCCAGCAGACCGACAGGGAGAACTGAAGCTTTCTTT. Translating gives CASRPTGRTEAFF.

The chain links TRBV9 to TRBJ1-1; 7 bases agree with TRBD1. V shed 0 bases and J 3 bases; nucleotides not matched to a gene: 8. This CDR3 is 16 amino acids long. Germline V gene sequence: CDR1 SGDLS, CDR2 YYNGEE. This CDR3 is CASSVDTGVMDTEAFF. The DNA for the CDR3 is TGTGCCAGCAGCGTAGATACAGGGGTCATGGACACTGAAGCTTTCTTT. The entire variable domain, with the rest obtained from reference TRBV9 and TRBJ1-1, is as follows: DSGVTQTPKHLITATGQRVTLRCSPRSGDLSVYWYQQSLDQGLQFLIQYYNGEERAKGNILERFSAQQFPDLHSELNLSSLELGDSALYFCASSVDTGVMDTEAFFGQGTRLTVV.

The chain is built from TRBV9 and TRBJ2-2, with 10 bases lining up with TRBD1. The germline V gene encodes CDR1 SGDLS and CDR2 YYNGEE. Trimming cost V 2 bases and J 6 bases; bases outside gene matches: 4. The CDR3 extends over 15 amino acids. The CDR3 loop is CASSVTGTGAGELFF. CDR3 coding DNA: TGTGCCAGCAGCGTCACCGGGACAGGGGCCGGGGAGCTGTTTTTT.

The chain combines TRBV7-8 with TRBJ2-5, with D possibly being TRBD2 (5 bases). The CDR3 consists of 14 residues. Germline lookup yields CDR1 SGHVS and CDR2 FQNEAQ. V lost 7 bases and J 5 bases, leaving 17 bases between the germline ends. The CDR3 DNA follows: TGTGCCAGCACTAGATCCGGGGTCCGGGAGACCCAGTACTTC. It codes for CASTRSGVRETQYF. Using reference TRBV7-8 and TRBJ2-5 for the parts outside the CDR3, the full variable domain is GAGVSQSPRYKVAKRGQDVALRCDPISGHVSLFWYQQALGQGPEFLTYFQNEAQLDKSGLPSDRFFAERPEGSVSTLKIQRTQQEDSAVYLCASTRSGVRETQYFGPGTRLLVL.

CDR3 coding DNA: TGTGCCAGCTCACCGGTCGCGCACAATCAGCCCCAGCATTTT. This translates into CASSPVAHNQPQHF. The chain has TRBV18 and TRBJ1-5; no clear D. The V gene lost 3 bases and the J gene lost 3 bases, with 9 bases spanning the gap. CDR1 and CDR2 from the germline V gene are KGHSH and LQKENI. The CDR3 has 14 residues.

The gene calls are TRBV6-5 and TRBJ2-7, with 8 bases identical to TRBD1. The V gene's germline CDR1 is MNHEY and CDR2 SVGAGI. The CDR3 is 15 amino acids. The V segment lost 2 bases and the J segment 6 bases; nucleotides outside the gene matches: 9. The CDR3 DNA is TGTGCCAGCAGTTACCAAGGACAGGGATCGTCCGAGCAGTACTTC. As protein: CASSYQGQGSSEQYF.

The chain has TRBV28 and TRBJ1-1; TRBD1 is a possible D gene (6 bases). The CDR3 contains 11 residues. Trimming stripped 8 bases from V and 7 bases from J, with 11 bases between. Germline values: CDR1 MDHEN, CDR2 SYDVKM. This CDR3 reads CASQDRDEAFF. Here the CDR3 DNA reads TGTGCCAGCCAGGACAGAGATGAAGCTTTCTTT.

This chain joins TRBV29-1 and TRBJ1-5; 7 nucleotides agree with TRBD1. Per the germline V gene, CDR1 is SQVTM and CDR2 is ANQGSEA. The CDR3 loop spans 13 amino acids. Unmatched junction bases numbered 7, after V lost 6 bases and J lost 5 bases. The CDR3 DNA reads TGCAGCGTAGGGCAGGGGGTAGATCAGCCCCAGCATTTT. It specifies CSVGQGVDQPQHF.

This chain links TRBV11-2 with TRBJ2-1; weak D call: TRBD1 (5 bases). Germline V CDR1 and CDR2: SGHAT, FQNNGV. CDR3 length: 15 residues. V shed 0 bases and J shed 3 bases, with 9 bases lying between them. The CDR3 loop is CASSLDKGNYNEQFF. In DNA form, the CDR3 reads TGTGCCAGCAGCTTAGATAAGGGGAACTACAATGAGCAGTTCTTC.

The table lists this clone with a count of one. This chain's CDR3 is CASSPQGLAPVNGYTF. CDR3 bases: TGTGCCAGCAGCCCCCAGGGTTTAGCCCCGGTTAACGGCTACACCTTC. The V gene is TRBV7-3, the J gene TRBJ1-2; a weak D match, TRBD1 (5 bases). CDR1 SGHTA and CDR2 FQGTGA come from the germline V gene. This CDR3 spans 16 amino acids. V was shortened by 5 bases and J by 8 bases, with 24 bases between the two germline ends.

The CDR3, as DNA: TGCGCCAGCAGCGCACGACAGGGGACGATCGAGCAGTACTTC. It is translated as CASSARQGTIEQYF. V usage is TRBV5-1 and J usage is TRBJ2-7; 8 bases align to TRBD1. Germline CDR1 SGHRS, CDR2 YFSETQ. There are 14 residues in the CDR3. With 4 bases clipped from V and 6 bases from J, the junction kept 9 bases outside the gene matches.

This chain connects TRBV7-9 to TRBJ1-1, with a weak D call TRBD1 (5 bases). The CDR3 length is 14 residues. Germline CDR1 and CDR2: SEHNR and FQNEAQ (reference sequence). Trimming left V 1 base short and J 5 bases short, with 11 bases between. CDR3 in DNA: TGTGCCAGCAGCTTAGGACCAGGGAAAACTGAAGCTTTCTTT. As protein: CASSLGPGKTEAFF.

This sequence joins TRBV30 and TRBJ2-1; D might be TRBD2 (5 bases). CDR1 is GTSNPN and CDR2 is SVGIG in the germline V gene (reference sequence). V was trimmed by 3 bases and J by 0 bases, leaving 9 bases between them. CDR3 length: 14 residues. CDR3 protein: CAWRRAFSYNEQFF. The DNA for the CDR3 is TGTGCCTGGAGGAGGGCCTTCTCCTACAATGAGCAGTTCTTC.

The chain carries TRBV6-1 and TRBJ2-2, with D possibly matching TRBD1 (5 bases). CDR3 length: 15 residues. V was shortened by 6 bases and J by 4 bases, with 15 bases between the two germline ends. Germline values: CDR1 MNHNS, CDR2 SASEGT. This CDR3 reads CASRPFEDSTGELFF. CDR3 nucleotide sequence: TGTGCCAGCAGGCCTTTCGAAGACAGCACCGGGGAGCTGTTTTTT.

The chain carries TRBV27 and TRBJ1-1; TRBD1 agrees at 7 bases. Germline V gives CDR1 MNHEY, CDR2 SMNVEV (reference sequence). The CDR3 is 16 residues long. The V segment lost 8 bases and the J segment 5 bases; nucleotides outside the gene matches: 17. CDR3 region: CASSRSQGVGGTEAFF. The CDR3 bases are TGTGCCAGCTCCCGAAGCCAGGGGGTTGGGGGGACTGAAGCTTTCTTT.

The chain carries TRBV4-1 and TRBJ1-2; D might be TRBD1 (5 bases). V gave up 0 bases and J gave up 8 bases, with 10 bases separating them. The germline gives CDR1 MGHRA, CDR2 YSYEKL. This CDR3 comprises 13 residues. The CDR3 spells CASSQDGATGYTF. Here the CDR3 DNA reads TGCGCCAGCAGCCAAGATGGGGCAACCGGCTACACCTTC.

This clone came up a few times. The chain has TRBV9 and TRBJ1-3, with D maybe TRBD1 (5 bases). Trimming stripped 0 bases from V and 0 bases from J, with 10 bases between. The CDR3 loop spans 16 amino acids. The germline gives CDR1 SGDLS, CDR2 YYNGEE. In nucleotides, the CDR3 is TGTGCCAGCAGCGTAGGGGGCAGAGGCTCTGGAAACACCATATATTTT. This gives the protein CASSVGGRGSGNTIYF.

This chain uses TRBV5-1 with TRBJ2-2; TRBD1 matches at 7 bases. Germline CDR1 SGHRS, CDR2 YFSETQ. V was pared by 3 bases and J by 1 base, with 3 bases of the junction left unmatched. This CDR3 region has 15 residues. The CDR3 is CASSSWTGNTGELFF. The CDR3 DNA is TGCGCCAGCAGCTCATGGACAGGGAACACCGGGGAGCTGTTTTTT. Combining the CDR3 with reference TRBV5-1 and TRBJ2-2 gives the whole variable domain KAGVTQTPRYLIKTRGQQVTLSCSPISGHRSVSWYQQTPGQGLQFLFEYFSETQRNKGNFPGRFSGRQFSNSRSEMNVSTLELGDSALYLCASSSWTGNTGELFFGEGSRLTVL.

The chain recombines TRBV27 with TRBJ2-1; 7 bases map to TRBD1. Trimming cost V 5 bases and J 5 bases; bases outside gene matches: 12. The CDR3 totals 16 residues. Germline V lookup: CDR1 MNHEY, CDR2 SMNVEV (reference sequence). The CDR3 nucleotides are TGTGCCAGCAGTCCCCTCACAGGGGAGCCCCACAATGAGCAGTTCTTC. Translation: CASSPLTGEPHNEQFF.

The chain recombines TRBV6-5 with TRBJ1-1; unclear D gene. Trimming removed 2 bases at V and 5 bases at J, with 9 bases between. In germline, CDR1 is MNHEY, CDR2 SVGAGI. The CDR3 covers 13 residues. The CDR3 DNA reads as TGTGCCAGCAGTTACGGGCAGAAGACTGAAGCTTTCTTT. It yields the protein CASSYGQKTEAFF.

The J gene is TRBJ2-7, the V gene TRBV27, with 14 bases fitting TRBD2. Germline V lookup: CDR1 MNHEY, CDR2 SMNVEV (reference sequence). V lost 5 bases to trimming and J lost 4 bases; unmatched junction nucleotides: 7. The CDR3 loop spans 16 amino acids. For the CDR3, the DNA is TGTGCCAGCAGTCCCCCACGACTAGCGGGAGGGTACGAGCAGTACTTC. It is translated as CASSPPRLAGGYEQYF.

The count of this clone is one. The CDR3 sequence is CASASGLLAETQYF. The CDR3 DNA reads TGTGCCAGCGCCTCGGGACTCCTCGCGGAGACCCAGTACTTC. This chain joins TRBV27 and TRBJ2-5; D may be TRBD2 (6 bases). This CDR3 spans 14 amino acids. Trimming left V 8 bases short and J 5 bases short, with 18 bases between. The germline V gene encodes CDR1 MNHEY and CDR2 SMNVEV (reference sequence).

This rearrangement joins TRBV5-6 to TRBJ2-7; 10 bases map to TRBD1. The CDR3 has 16 residues. Per the germline V gene, CDR1 is SGHDT and CDR2 is YYEEEE. Germline trimming cut 0 bases from V and 3 bases from J; bases unmatched to any gene: 6. CDR3 DNA sequence: TGTGCCAGCAGCTTGGGGACAGGGGGAGTCTACTACGAGCAGTACTTC. This gives the protein CASSLGTGGVYYEQYF.

J is TRBJ1-4 and V is TRBV9; D is perhaps TRBD1 (5 bases). Germline values: CDR1 SGDLS, CDR2 YYNGEE. The V gene lost 4 bases and the J gene lost 9 bases, with 10 bases spanning the gap. The CDR3 consists of 12 residues. Written as DNA, the CDR3 is TGTGCCAGCAGCCGGGACTCCAAAAAACTGTTTTTT. Translating gives CASSRDSKKLFF.

The chain combines TRBV7-2 with TRBJ1-5; D is unclear. This CDR3 region has 16 residues. Trimming shortened V by 5 bases and J by 3 bases, and 17 bases separated the two germline ends. Germline V lookup: CDR1 SGHTA, CDR2 FQGNSA. CDR3 sequence: CASSKYAELPNQPQHF. The CDR3 coding sequence is TGTGCCAGCAGCAAATACGCTGAGCTACCCAATCAGCCCCAGCATTTT.